The 15 T cell receptor beta chains given below trace back to one sample, sequenced in a study of T cells in Graves' hyperthyroidism and ophthalmopathy. Amplification of TCR beta CDR3 regions was performed using RNA transcripts as template. A set of HTBI primers served as the primers for a first-round RT-PCR of the TCR CDR3. TCRdb itself ran the multiplex PCR reads through MiXCR, one entry per CDR3 protein. The top ten clones hold around 12% of a sample with 620,000 or so distinct CDR3 sequences, more than 12% of them seen once. Sequenced input: blood. The receptor source for this set is a woman aged 50 to 60 with Graves' ophthalmopathy.

This clonotype was seen repeatedly, ten times or more. DNA for the CDR3: TGTGCCAGCGGCGGGGATACGCAGTATTTT. Translation gives CASGGDTQYF. The rearrangement joins TRBV2 to TRBJ2-3; D possibly corresponds to TRBD2 (5 bases). The germline CDR1 and CDR2 sequences are SNHLY and FYNNEI. The CDR3 length is 10 residues. V shed 8 bases and J shed 6 bases, with 6 bases lying between them.

As for this clonotype: Since a much larger clone is just one base distant, this may be a read error. The genes are TRBV28 and TRBJ2-3; 8 nucleotides line up with TRBD1. This CDR3 is built from 15 residues. CDR1 is MDHEN and CDR2 is SYDVKM in the germline V gene. CDR3 coding DNA: TGTGTCAGCAGTTTACCCCATGGACAGGGCGATACGCAGTATTTT. Its translation: CVSSLPHGQGDTQYF.

This CDR3 reads CASSLGFSGANVLTF. Written as DNA, the CDR3 is TGCGCCAGCAGCTTGGGATTCTCTGGGGCCAACGTCCTGACTTTC. V gene TRBV5-1 combines with J gene TRBJ2-6; no clear D. Trimming pared 0 bases from V and 0 bases from J, leaving 4 bases between. Germline V gives CDR1 SGHRS, CDR2 YFSETQ. This CDR3 region has 15 residues.

The chain links TRBV5-1 to TRBJ1-2, with D perhaps matching TRBD1 (5 bases). V was pared by 1 base and J by 6 bases, with 13 bases between. CDR1 and CDR2 from the germline V gene are SGHRS and YFSETQ. The CDR3 covers 14 residues. CDR3 residues: CASSLLGGRDGYTF. DNA for the CDR3: TGCGCCAGCAGCTTGCTCGGGGGAAGGGATGGCTACACCTTC. The entire variable domain, with the rest obtained from reference TRBV5-1 and TRBJ1-2, is as follows: KAGVTQTPRYLIKTRGQQVTLSCSPISGHRSVSWYQQTPGQGLQFLFEYFSETQRNKGNFPGRFSGRQFSNSRSEMNVSTLELGDSALYLCASSLLGGRDGYTFGSGTRLTVV.

This chain uses TRBV6-1 with TRBJ2-3; D unclear. The CDR3 is made up of 11 amino acids. Germline CDR1 reads MNHNS; CDR2 reads SASEGT. Trimming pared 8 bases from V and 2 bases from J, leaving 5 bases between. CDR3 bases: TGTGCCAGCGCCCTCACAGATACGCAGTATTTT. The encoded protein is CASALTDTQYF.

The V and J genes are TRBV12-3 or TRBV12-4 and TRBJ1-3, with D unclear. V was trimmed by 7 bases and J by 5 bases, leaving 9 bases between them. The CDR3 is made up of 12 amino acids. CDR3 coding DNA: TGTGCCAGCACCAAGCGTCGAAACACCATATATTTT. Its translation is CASTKRRNTIYF.

This clonotype was recorded many times. The rearrangement links TRBV15 to TRBJ2-7, with TRBD1 matching 7 bases. The CDR3 loop spans 14 amino acids. The ends lost 4 bases at V and 4 bases at J; junction bases unmatched: 7. Germline V lookup: CDR1 LNHNV, CDR2 YYDKDF (reference sequence). In nucleotides, the CDR3 is TGTGCCACCAGCAAGGGACAGATATCGTACGAGCAGTACTTC. Amino acids: CATSKGQISYEQYF.

This clonotype was picked up many times. The CDR3 nucleotides are TGTGCCAGCAGTTCAACCGGGACAGGGGACATAGCCAAAAACATTCAGTACTTC. This gives the protein CASSSTGTGDIAKNIQYF. The chain links TRBV6-1 to TRBJ2-4; 10 bases are shared with TRBD1. CDR1 and CDR2 (germline): MNHNS, SASEGT. Germline trimming cut 5 bases from V and 0 bases from J; bases unmatched to any gene: 10. This CDR3 is 18 amino acids long.

This clonotype was recorded at least ten times. V is TRBV11-2 and J is TRBJ2-1, with 11 bases identical to TRBD1. J gave up 4 bases and V 1 base, and 9 bases lay outside the gene matches. Germline loops: CDR1 SGHAT, CDR2 FQNNGV. The CDR3 totals 18 residues. Written as DNA, the CDR3 is TGTGCCAGCAGCTTAGGGTGGGTGAGGGACAGGGGGTACAATGAGCAGTTCTTC. It translates to CASSLGWVRDRGYNEQFF.

The genes are TRBV7-2 and TRBJ2-7, with TRBD2 matching over 7 bases. Germline values: CDR1 SGHTA, CDR2 FQGNSA. The CDR3 is made up of 14 amino acids. The V and J ends lost 5 bases and 4 bases, in that order; junction bases with no gene match: 8. CDR3 residues: CASSPTSPTYEQYF. The CDR3 nucleotides are TGTGCCAGCAGCCCGACTAGCCCGACTTACGAGCAGTACTTC.

This rearrangement joins TRBV12-3 or TRBV12-4 to TRBJ1-2; weak D call: TRBD1 (5 bases). CDR3 length: 13 residues. V was pared by 6 bases and J by 6 bases, with 14 bases between. CDR3: CASSPAGFNGYTF. The CDR3 DNA follows: TGTGCCAGCAGCCCCGCAGGGTTTAATGGCTACACCTTC.

This clonotype has a count of ten or more. This chain uses TRBV28 with TRBJ2-1; 9 nucleotides align to TRBD2. CDR1 and CDR2 (germline): MDHEN, SYDVKM. The CDR3 consists of 16 residues. Trimming cost V 3 bases and J 7 bases; bases outside gene matches: 10. The CDR3 nucleotides read TGTGCCAGCAGTTTTATATTGGCGGGAGGGCCAAATGAGCAGTTCTTC. Its translation is CASSFILAGGPNEQFF.

This clonotype was seen ten or more times. The rearrangement uses TRBV5-5 and TRBJ2-7; D is possibly TRBD1 (7 bases). The germline V and J ends were trimmed by 4 bases and 0 bases, with 14 bases remaining between them. Germline values: CDR1 SGHKS, CDR2 YYEKEE (reference sequence). This CDR3 has 15 residues. Here the CDR3 DNA reads TGTGCCAGCAGCGCGGGACAGCTAAGCTCCTACGAGCAGTACTTC. This codes for CASSAGQLSSYEQYF. Together with reference TRBV5-5 and TRBJ2-7, the CDR3 gives the full variable domain: DAGVTQSPTHLIKTRGQQVTLRCSPISGHKSVSWYQQVLGQGPQFIFQYYEKEERGRGNFPDRFSARQFPNYSSELNVNALLLGDSALYLCASSAGQLSSYEQYFGPGTRLTVT.

This clonotype was counted many times. The gene calls are TRBV6-6 and TRBJ1-1, with unresolved D. Per the germline V gene, CDR1 is MNHNY and CDR2 is SVGAGI (reference sequence). This CDR3 region has 20 residues. Trimming shortened V by 0 bases and J by 3 bases, and 26 bases separated the two germline ends. The CDR3 DNA follows: TGTGCCAGCAGTTACTCTAGTACGTTTCAGGTTTCGGGTAGGGACACTGAAGCTTTCTTT. Protein: CASSYSSTFQVSGRDTEAFF.

This clonotype has more than one count but fewer than ten. The chain has TRBV9 and TRBJ2-7, with 11 bases fitting TRBD2. Germline trimming cut 4 bases from V and 0 bases from J; bases unmatched to any gene: 6. Germline V gene sequence: CDR1 SGDLS, CDR2 YYNGEE. The CDR3 covers 16 residues. The CDR3 region has the DNA TGTGCCAGCAGCACCTCCGGGACTAGCGGCTCCTACGAGCAGTACTTC. Protein sequence: CASSTSGTSGSYEQYF.